This T cell receptor (beta chain) was observed in a study of CD8 T cells in Susac syndrome. Study-wide results and caveats: Clonal expansion was not observed in the Susac syndrome CD4+ T cell repertoires.

An input of 0.5 to 1 ug of RNA was subjected to reverse transcription using random hexamers. A multiplex approach, immunoSEQ multiplex PCR, amplified TCR beta CDR3 across 54 Vbeta and 13 Jbeta. TCRdb processed the immunoSEQ multiplex PCR reads anew with MiXCR; each CDR3 protein has one entry. This table holds more than 85,000 distinct CDR3 sequences, around 94% found once. With respect to this clonotype: As yet, its antigen is unknown.

TCR beta from blood CD8+ and CD4+ T cells was sequenced. The clonotype was recovered from a human donor with Susac syndrome. The sequencing input was CD4+ T cells from PBMCs.

The CDR3 DNA is TGTGCCAGCACCATCGACGGGACCGATCAGCCCCAGCATTTT. This sequence encodes CASTIDGTDQPQHF. The chain combines TRBV12-3 or TRBV12-4 with TRBJ1-5; TRBD1 might be the D (5 bases). The CDR3 consists of 14 residues. V lost 7 bases, J lost 5 bases, and 15 bases lay in between.